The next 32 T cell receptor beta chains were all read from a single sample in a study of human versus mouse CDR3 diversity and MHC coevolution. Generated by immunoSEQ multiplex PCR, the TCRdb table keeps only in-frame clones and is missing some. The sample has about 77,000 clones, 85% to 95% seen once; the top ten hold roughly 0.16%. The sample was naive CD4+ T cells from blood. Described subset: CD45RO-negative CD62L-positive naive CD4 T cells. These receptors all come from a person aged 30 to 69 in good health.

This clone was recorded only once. The CDR3: CASSLGAPGQYQETQYF. The CDR3 DNA reads TGTGCCAGCAGCCTGGGGGCTCCGGGACAGTACCAAGAGACCCAGTACTTC. This chain joins TRBV5-4 and TRBJ2-5, with TRBD1 matching over 7 bases. The junction had 12 bases not matched to a gene; V was cut back by 4 bases and J by 0 bases. The germline V gene has CDR1 SGHNT and CDR2 YYREEE (reference sequence). This CDR3 comprises 17 residues.

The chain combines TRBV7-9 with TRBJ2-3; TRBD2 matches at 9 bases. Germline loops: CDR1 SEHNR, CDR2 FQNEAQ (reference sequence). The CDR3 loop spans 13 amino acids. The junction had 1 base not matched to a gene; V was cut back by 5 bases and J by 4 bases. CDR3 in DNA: TGTGCCAGCAGCCCTAGCGGGGCAGATACGCAGTATTTT. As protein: CASSPSGADTQYF.

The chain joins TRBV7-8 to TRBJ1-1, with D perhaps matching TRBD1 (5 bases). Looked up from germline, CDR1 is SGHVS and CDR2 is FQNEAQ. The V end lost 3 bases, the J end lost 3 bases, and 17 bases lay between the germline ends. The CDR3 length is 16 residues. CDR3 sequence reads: CASSLGRVIVDTEAFF. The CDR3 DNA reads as TGTGCCAGCAGCTTGGGCAGGGTGATCGTGGACACTGAAGCTTTCTTT.

The CDR3 DNA follows: TGTGCCAGCTCACCAGCGGGCGACTACGAGCAGTACTTC. It is translated as CASSPAGDYEQYF. This sequence joins TRBV18 and TRBJ2-5; D possibly corresponds to TRBD2 (5 bases). The J call may be in error: the DNA end matches TRBJ2-7 better. Germline CDR1 KGHSH, CDR2 LQKENI. The CDR3 has 13 residues.

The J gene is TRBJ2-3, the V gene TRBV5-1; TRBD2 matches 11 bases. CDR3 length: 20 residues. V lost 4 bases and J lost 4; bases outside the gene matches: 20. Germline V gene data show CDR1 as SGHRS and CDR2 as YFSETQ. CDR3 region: CASSMGPGTSGGWGADTQYF. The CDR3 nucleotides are TGCGCCAGCAGCATGGGACCCGGGACTAGCGGTGGCTGGGGGGCAGATACGCAGTATTTT.

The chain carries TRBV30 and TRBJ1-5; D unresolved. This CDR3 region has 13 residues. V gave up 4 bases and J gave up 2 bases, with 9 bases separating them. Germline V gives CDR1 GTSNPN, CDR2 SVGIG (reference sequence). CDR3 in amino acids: CAWTAGGNQPQHF. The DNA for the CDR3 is TGTGCCTGGACTGCCGGGGGCAATCAGCCCCAGCATTTT.

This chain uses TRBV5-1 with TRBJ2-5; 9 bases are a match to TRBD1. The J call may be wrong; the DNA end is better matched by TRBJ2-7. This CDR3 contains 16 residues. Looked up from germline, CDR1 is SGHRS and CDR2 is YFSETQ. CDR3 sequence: CASSLMGQGPTYEQYF. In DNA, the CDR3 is TGCGCCAGCAGCTTGATGGGACAGGGCCCAACCTACGAGCAGTACTTC.

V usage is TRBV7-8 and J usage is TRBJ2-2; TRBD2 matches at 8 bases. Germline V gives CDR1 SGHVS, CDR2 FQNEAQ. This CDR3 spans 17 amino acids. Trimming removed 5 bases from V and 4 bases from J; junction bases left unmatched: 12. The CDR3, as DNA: TGTGCCAGCAGCCCTCCGGGACTAGTGAAAGGCACCGGGGAGCTGTTTTTT. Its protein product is CASSPPGLVKGTGELFF.

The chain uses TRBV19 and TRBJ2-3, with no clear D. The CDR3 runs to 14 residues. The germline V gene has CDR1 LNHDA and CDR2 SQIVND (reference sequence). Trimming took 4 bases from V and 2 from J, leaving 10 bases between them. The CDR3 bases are TGTGCCAGTAGTAAGACGGGTTCCACAGATACGCAGTATTTT. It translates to CASSKTGSTDTQYF. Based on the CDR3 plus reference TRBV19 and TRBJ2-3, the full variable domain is DGGITQSPKYLFRKEGQNVTLSCEQNLNHDAMYWYRQDPGQGLRLIYYSQIVNDFQKGDIAEGYSVSREKKESFPLTVTSAQKNPTAFYLCASSKTGSTDTQYFGPGTRLTVL.

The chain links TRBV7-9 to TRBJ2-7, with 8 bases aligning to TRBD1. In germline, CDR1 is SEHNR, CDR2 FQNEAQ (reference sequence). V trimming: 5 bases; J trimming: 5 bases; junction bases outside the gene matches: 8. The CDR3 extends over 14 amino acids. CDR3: CASSPGTGIDEQYF. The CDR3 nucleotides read TGTGCCAGCAGCCCCGGGACAGGTATCGACGAGCAGTACTTC. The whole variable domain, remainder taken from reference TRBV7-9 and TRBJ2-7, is DTGVSQNPRHKITKRGQNVTFRCDPISEHNRLYWYRQTLGQGPEFLTYFQNEAQLEKSRLLSDRFSAERPKGSFSTLEIQRTEQGDSAMYLCASSPGTGIDEQYFGPGTRLTVT.

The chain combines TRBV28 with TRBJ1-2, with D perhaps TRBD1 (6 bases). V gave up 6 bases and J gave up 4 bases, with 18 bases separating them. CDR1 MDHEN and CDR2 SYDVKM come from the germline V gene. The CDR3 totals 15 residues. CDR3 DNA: TGTGCCAGCAGCCTTAGACAGGCAGCCCTCTATGGCTACACCTTC. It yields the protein CASSLRQAALYGYTF.

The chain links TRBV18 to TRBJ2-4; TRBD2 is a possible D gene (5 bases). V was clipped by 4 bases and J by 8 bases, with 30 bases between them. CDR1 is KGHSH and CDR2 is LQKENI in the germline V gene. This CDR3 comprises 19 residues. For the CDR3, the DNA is TGTGCCAGCTCACTGGAGGCTCCCGGGTGGGAGCGCATATTGGACATTCAGTACTTC. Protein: CASSLEAPGWERILDIQYF.

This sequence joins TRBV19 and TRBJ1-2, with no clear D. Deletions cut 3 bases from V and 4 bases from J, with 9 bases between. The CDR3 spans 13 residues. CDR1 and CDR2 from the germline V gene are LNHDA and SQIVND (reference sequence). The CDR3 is CASSIARIYGYTF. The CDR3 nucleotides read TGTGCCAGTAGTATCGCGCGGATCTATGGCTACACCTTC.

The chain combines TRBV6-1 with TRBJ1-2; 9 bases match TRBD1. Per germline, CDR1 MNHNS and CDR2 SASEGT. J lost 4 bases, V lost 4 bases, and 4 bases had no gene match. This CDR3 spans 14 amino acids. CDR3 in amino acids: CASSATGGGYGYTF. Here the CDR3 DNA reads TGTGCCAGCAGTGCCACAGGGGGCGGCTATGGCTACACCTTC.

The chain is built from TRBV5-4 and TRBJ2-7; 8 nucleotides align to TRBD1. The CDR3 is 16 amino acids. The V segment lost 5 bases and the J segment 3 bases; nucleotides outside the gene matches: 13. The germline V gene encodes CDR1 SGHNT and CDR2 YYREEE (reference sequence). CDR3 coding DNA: TGTGCCAGCAGTCAGGGGGGACAGGCGAATCTCTACGAGCAGTACTTC. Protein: CASSQGGQANLYEQYF.

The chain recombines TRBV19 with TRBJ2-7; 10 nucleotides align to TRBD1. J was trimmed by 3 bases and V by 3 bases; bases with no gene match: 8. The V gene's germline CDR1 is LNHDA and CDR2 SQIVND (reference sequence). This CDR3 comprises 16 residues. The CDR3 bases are TGTGCCAGTAGTATGGACGGGACAGGGGCCTACTACGAGCAGTACTTC. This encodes CASSMDGTGAYYEQYF.

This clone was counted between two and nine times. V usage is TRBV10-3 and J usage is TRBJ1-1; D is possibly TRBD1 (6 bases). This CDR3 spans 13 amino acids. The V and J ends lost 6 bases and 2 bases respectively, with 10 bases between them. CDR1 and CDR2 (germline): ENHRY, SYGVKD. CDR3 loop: CAIRAGENTEAFF. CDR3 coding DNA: TGTGCCATCAGGGCAGGGGAAAACACTGAAGCTTTCTTT.

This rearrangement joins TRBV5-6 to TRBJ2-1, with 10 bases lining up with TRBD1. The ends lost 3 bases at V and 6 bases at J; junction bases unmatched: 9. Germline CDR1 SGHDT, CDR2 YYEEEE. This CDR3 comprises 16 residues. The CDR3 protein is CASSYGIRTGGNEQFF. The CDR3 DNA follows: TGTGCCAGCAGCTATGGCATACGGACAGGGGGCAATGAGCAGTTCTTC.

The CDR3 reads CASSVETGQTYEQYF. As DNA, the CDR3 is TGTGCCAGCAGTGTAGAAACCGGACAGACCTACGAGCAGTACTTC. The rearrangement uses TRBV6-1 and TRBJ2-7; perhaps TRBD1 as D (6 bases). The germline V and J ends were trimmed by 4 bases and 2 bases, with 15 bases remaining between them. Germline CDR1 is MNHNS and CDR2 is SASEGT. This CDR3 contains 15 residues.

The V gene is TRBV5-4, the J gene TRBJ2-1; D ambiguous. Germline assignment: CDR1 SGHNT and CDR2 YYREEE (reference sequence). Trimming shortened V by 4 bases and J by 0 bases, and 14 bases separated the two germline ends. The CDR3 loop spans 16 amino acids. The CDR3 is CASSLDPSSSYNEQFF. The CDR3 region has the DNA TGTGCCAGCAGCCTGGACCCCTCGAGCTCCTACAATGAGCAGTTCTTC.

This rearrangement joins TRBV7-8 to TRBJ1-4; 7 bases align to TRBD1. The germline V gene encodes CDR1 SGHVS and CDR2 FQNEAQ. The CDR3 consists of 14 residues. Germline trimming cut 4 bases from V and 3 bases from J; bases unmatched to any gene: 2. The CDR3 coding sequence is TGTGCCAGCAGCTCCAGGGGGTCTAATGAAAAACTGTTTTTT. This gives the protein CASSSRGSNEKLFF.

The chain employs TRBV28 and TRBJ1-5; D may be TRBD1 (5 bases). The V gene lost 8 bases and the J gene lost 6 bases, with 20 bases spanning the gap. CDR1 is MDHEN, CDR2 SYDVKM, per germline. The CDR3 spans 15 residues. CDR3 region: CASSNGGAPSQPQHF. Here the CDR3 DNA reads TGTGCCAGCTCTAATGGTGGGGCGCCGAGTCAGCCCCAGCATTTT.

The CDR3 sequence is CASTTGPSSYEQYF. The CDR3 region has the DNA TGTGCCAGCACTACAGGACCCAGCTCCTACGAGCAGTACTTC. The J gene is TRBJ2-7, the V gene TRBV6-6, with TRBD1 as a possible D gene (5 bases). CDR3 length: 14 amino acids. The germline gives CDR1 MNHNY, CDR2 SVGAGI (reference sequence). Trimming removed 7 bases at V and 0 bases at J, with 13 bases between.

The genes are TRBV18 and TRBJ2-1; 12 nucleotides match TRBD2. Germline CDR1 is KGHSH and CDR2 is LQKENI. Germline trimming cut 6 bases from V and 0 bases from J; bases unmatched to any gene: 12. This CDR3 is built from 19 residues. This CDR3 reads CASSPRLAGALSSYNEQFF. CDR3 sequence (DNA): TGTGCCAGCTCGCCGAGACTAGCGGGGGCGCTGAGCTCCTACAATGAGCAGTTCTTC.

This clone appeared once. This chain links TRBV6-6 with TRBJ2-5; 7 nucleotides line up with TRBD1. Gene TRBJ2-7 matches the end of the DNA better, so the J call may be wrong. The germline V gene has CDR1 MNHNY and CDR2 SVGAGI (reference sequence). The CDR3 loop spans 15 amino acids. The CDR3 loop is CASSPGQIPSYEQYF. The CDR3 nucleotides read TGTGCCAGCAGCCCGGGACAGATCCCTAGCTACGAGCAGTACTTC.

The chain's CDR3 is CASSSFGTSGSDEQFF. CDR3 DNA sequence: TGTGCCAGCAGCTCTTTCGGGACTAGCGGGAGTGATGAGCAGTTCTTC. This chain connects TRBV7-6 to TRBJ2-1; TRBD2 agrees at 14 bases. Germline V gene lookup returns CDR1 SGHVS and CDR2 FNYEAQ. Trimming took 4 bases from V and 8 from J; bases not matched to a gene: 7. The CDR3 length is 16 residues.

As DNA, the CDR3 is TGCGCCAGCAGCCCATCAAACTCGGGATTTCAAGAGACCCAGTACTTC. The encoded protein is CASSPSNSGFQETQYF. This chain joins TRBV5-1 and TRBJ2-5; D is perhaps TRBD2 (5 bases). The CDR3 is made up of 16 amino acids. With 4 bases removed from V and 2 bases from J, the gap between germline ends came to 18 bases. Germline-derived CDR1 and CDR2 are SGHRS and YFSETQ.

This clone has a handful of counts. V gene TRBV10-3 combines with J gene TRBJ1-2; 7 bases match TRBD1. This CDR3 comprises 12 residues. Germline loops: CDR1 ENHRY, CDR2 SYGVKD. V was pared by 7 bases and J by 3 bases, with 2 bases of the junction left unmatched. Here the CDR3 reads CAINQGDYGYTF. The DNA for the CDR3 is TGTGCCATCAATCAGGGGGACTATGGCTACACCTTC.

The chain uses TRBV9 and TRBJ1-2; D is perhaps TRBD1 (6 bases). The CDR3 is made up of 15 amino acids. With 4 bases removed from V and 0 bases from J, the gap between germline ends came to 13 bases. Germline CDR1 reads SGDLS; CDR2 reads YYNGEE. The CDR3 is CASSLTGKTNYGYTF. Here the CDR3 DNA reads TGTGCCAGCAGCCTTACAGGGAAGACTAACTATGGCTACACCTTC. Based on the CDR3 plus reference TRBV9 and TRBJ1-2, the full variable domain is DSGVTQTPKHLITATGQRVTLRCSPRSGDLSVYWYQQSLDQGLQFLIQYYNGEERAKGNILERFSAQQFPDLHSELNLSSLELGDSALYFCASSLTGKTNYGYTFGSGTRLTVV.

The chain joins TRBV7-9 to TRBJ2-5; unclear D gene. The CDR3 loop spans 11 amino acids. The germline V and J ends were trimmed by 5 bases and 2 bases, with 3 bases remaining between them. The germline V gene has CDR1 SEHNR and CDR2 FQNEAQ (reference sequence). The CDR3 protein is CASSVQETQYF. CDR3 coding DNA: TGTGCCAGCAGCGTACAAGAGACCCAGTACTTC. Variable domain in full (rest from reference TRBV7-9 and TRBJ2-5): DTGVSQNPRHKITKRGQNVTFRCDPISEHNRLYWYRQTLGQGPEFLTYFQNEAQLEKSRLLSDRFSAERPKGSFSTLEIQRTEQGDSAMYLCASSVQETQYFGPGTRLLVL.

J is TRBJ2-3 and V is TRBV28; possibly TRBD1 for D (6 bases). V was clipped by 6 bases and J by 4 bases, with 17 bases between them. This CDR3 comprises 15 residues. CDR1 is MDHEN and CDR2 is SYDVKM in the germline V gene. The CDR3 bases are TGTGCCAGCAGCCAAATGGCAGGGGTTTCAGATACGCAGTATTTT. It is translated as CASSQMAGVSDTQYF.

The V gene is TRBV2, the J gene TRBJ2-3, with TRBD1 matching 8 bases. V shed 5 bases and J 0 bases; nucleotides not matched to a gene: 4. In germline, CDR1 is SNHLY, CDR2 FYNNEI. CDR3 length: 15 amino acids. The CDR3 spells CASSPGTGSTDTQYF. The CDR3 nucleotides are TGTGCCAGCAGTCCCGGGACAGGTAGCACAGATACGCAGTATTTT.